Listed below are T cell receptor beta chains from one sample, sequenced in a study of CDR3 diversity in severe acne. MiXCR, applied by TCRdb to the PCR reads, yields one record per CDR3 protein. Of more than 80,000 distinct CDR3 sequences listed, around 47% are singletons. Source material: blood. All receptors come from a male donor with severe acne vulgaris. Each CDR3 is given with its conserved first and last residue. The D gene is left open where the match is weak. Where a row states a size, it is once, few, many or the class of an expanded clone; other rows omit it.

V gene	clone size	J gene	D gene	CDR3 protein	CDR3 DNA
TRBV20-1	many	TRBJ1-1	TRBD1	CSASGTALMNTEAFF	TGCAGTGCTAGCGGGACAGCCCTCATGAACACTGAAGCTTTCTTT
TRBV4-2	few	TRBJ2-1	TRBD2	CASSQTVETSAYNEQFF	TGTGCCAGCAGCCAAACTGTGGAGACTAGCGCCTACAATGAGCAGTTCTTC
TRBV11-2	many	TRBJ2-5	-	CASRRSQETQYF	TGTGCCAGCAGGAGATCTCAAGAGACCCAGTACTTC
TRBV25-1	-	TRBJ1-1	-	CASSASHRARNTEAFF	TGTGCCAGCAGCGCAAGTCACAGGGCCAGGAACACTGAAGCTTTCTTT
TRBV5-6	few	TRBJ2-7	-	CASSPEVGSYEQYF	TGTGCCAGCAGCCCTGAGGTGGGGTCCTACGAGCAGTACTTC
TRBV6-5	few	TRBJ2-2	TRBD2	CASRPTLAVPNTGELFF	TGTGCCAGCAGACCAACACTAGCGGTCCCGAACACCGGGGAGCTGTTTTTT
TRBV28	-	TRBJ2-7	-	CASGDAKLYEQYF	TGTGCCAGCGGGGACGCCAAACTCTACGAGCAGTACTTC
TRBV6-4	once	TRBJ2-1	TRBD2	CASSASGTSGNEQFF	TGTGCCAGCAGTGCATCCGGGACTAGCGGCAATGAGCAGTTCTTC
TRBV7-9	many	TRBJ2-5	-	CASRTGYQETQYF	TGTGCCAGTCGGACGGGGTACCAAGAGACCCAGTACTTC
TRBV25-1	-	TRBJ1-2	-	CASSELDLTGYTF	TGCGCCAGCAGTGAGTTGGATCTCACGGGCTACACCTTC
TRBV6-1	-	TRBJ2-1	-	CASTGGVERNYNEQFF	TGTGCCAGCACCGGAGGGGTGGAGCGGAACTACAATGAGCAGTTCTTC
TRBV7-9	-	TRBJ2-6	-	CASSPDSVANVLTF	TGTGCCAGCAGCCCCGACAGCGTGGCCAACGTCCTGACTTTC